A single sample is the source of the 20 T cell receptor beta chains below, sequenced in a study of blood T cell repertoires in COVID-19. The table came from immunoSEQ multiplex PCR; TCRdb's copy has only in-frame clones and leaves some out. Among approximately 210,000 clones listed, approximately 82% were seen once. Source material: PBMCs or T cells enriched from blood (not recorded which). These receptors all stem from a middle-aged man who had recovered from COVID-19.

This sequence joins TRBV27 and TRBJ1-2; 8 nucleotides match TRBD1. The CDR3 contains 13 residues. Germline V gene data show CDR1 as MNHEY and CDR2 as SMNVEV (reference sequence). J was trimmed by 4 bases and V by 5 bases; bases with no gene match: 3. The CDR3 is CASSLRGLYGYTF. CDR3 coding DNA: TGTGCCAGCAGTCTCAGGGGGCTCTATGGCTACACCTTC.

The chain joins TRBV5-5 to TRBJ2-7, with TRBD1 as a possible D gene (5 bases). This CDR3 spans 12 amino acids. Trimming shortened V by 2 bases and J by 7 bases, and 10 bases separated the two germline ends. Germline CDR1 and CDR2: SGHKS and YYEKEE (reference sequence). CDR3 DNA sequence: TGTGCCAGCAGCTTAGGGGCTCGGGAGCAGTACTTC. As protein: CASSLGAREQYF.

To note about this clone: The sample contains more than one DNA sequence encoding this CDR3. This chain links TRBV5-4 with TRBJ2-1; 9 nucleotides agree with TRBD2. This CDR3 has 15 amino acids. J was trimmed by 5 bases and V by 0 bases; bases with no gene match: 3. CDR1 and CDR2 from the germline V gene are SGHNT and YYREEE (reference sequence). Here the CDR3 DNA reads TGTGCCAGCAGCTTGGGACTAGCGGCAAACAATGAGCAGTTCTTC. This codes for CASSLGLAANNEQFF.

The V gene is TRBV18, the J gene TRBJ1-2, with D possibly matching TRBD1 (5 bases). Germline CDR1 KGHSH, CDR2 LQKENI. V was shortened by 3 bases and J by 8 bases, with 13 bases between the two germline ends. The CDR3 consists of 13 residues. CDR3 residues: CASSPGGGDGYTF. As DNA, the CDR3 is TGTGCCAGCTCACCCGGGGGGGGAGACGGCTACACCTTC.

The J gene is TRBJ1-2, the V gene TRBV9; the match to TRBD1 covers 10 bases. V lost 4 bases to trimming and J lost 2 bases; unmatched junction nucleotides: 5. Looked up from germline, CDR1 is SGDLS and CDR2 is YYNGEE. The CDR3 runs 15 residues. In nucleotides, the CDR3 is TGTGCCAGCAGCCTCCGGACAGGGGGGAACTATGGCTACACCTTC. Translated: CASSLRTGGNYGYTF.

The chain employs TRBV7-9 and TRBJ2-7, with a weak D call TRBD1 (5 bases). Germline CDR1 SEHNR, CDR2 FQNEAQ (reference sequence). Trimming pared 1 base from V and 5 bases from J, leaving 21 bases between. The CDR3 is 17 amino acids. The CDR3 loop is CASSLVSALMQGHEQYF. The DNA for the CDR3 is TGTGCCAGCAGCTTAGTATCCGCATTAATGCAGGGCCACGAGCAGTACTTC.

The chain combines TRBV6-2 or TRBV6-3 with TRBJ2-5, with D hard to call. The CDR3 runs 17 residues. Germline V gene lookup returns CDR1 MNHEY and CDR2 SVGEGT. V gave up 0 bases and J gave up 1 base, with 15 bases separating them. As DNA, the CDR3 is TGTGCCAGCAGTTACTCGATGGCGGAGCCCTCCCAAGAGACCCAGTACTTC. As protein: CASSYSMAEPSQETQYF.

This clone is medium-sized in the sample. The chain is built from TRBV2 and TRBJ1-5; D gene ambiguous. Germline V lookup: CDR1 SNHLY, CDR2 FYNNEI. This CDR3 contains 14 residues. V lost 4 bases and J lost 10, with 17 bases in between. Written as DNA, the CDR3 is TGTGCCAGCAGTGTAATGAGGATTGATCGTCCCCAGCATTTT. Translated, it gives CASSVMRIDRPQHF.

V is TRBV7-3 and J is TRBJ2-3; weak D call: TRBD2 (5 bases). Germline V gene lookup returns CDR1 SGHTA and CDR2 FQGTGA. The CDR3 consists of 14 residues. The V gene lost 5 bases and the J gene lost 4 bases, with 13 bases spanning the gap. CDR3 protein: CASSLGPGADTQYF. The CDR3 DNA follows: TGTGCCAGCAGCCTTGGGCCCGGGGCAGATACGCAGTATTTT.

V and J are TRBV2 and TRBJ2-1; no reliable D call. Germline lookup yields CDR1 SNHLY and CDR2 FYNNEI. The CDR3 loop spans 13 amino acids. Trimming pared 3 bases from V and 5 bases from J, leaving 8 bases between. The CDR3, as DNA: TGTGCCAGCAGTGACGAGGTGGACAATGAGCAGTTCTTC. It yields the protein CASSDEVDNEQFF. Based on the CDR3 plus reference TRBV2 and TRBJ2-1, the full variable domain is EPEVTQTPSHQVTQMGQEVILRCVPISNHLYFYWYRQILGQKVEFLVSFYNNEISEKSEIFDDQFSVERPDGSNFTLKIRSTKLEDSAMYFCASSDEVDNEQFFGPGTRLTVL.

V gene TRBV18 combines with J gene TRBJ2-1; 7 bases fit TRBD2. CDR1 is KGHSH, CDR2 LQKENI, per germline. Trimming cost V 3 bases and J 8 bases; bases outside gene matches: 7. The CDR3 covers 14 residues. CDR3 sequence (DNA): TGTGCCAGCTCACCCCCCCCGGGGGGAGATGAGCAGTTCTTC. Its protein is CASSPPPGGDEQFF.

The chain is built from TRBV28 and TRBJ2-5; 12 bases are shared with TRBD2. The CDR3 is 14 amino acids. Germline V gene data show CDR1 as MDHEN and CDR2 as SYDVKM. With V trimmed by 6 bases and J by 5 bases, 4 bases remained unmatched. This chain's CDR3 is CASSTSGGRETQYF. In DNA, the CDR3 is TGTGCCAGCAGCACTAGCGGGGGGCGGGAGACCCAGTACTTC. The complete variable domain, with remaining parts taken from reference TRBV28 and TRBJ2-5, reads DVKVTQSSRYLVKRTGEKVFLECVQDMDHENMFWYRQDPGLGLRLIYFSYDVKMKEKGDIPEGYSVSREKKERFSLILESASTNQTSMYLCASSTSGGRETQYFGPGTRLLVL.

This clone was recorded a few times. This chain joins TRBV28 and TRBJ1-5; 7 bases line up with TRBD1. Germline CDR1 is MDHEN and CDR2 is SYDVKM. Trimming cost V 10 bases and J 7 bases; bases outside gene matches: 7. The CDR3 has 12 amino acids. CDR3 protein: CATLEGGQPQHF. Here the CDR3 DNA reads TGTGCCACACTCGAAGGGGGCCAGCCCCAGCATTTT.

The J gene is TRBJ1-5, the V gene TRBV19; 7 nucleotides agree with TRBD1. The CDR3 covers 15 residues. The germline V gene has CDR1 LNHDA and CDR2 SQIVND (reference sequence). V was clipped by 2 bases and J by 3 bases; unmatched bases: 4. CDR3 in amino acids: CASSIRQGDNQPQHF. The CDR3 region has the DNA TGTGCCAGTAGTATAAGGCAGGGGGACAATCAGCCCCAGCATTTT.

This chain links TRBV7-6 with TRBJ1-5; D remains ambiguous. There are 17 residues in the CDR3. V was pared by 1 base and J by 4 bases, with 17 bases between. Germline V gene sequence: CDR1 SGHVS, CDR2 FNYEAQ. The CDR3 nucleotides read TGTGCCAGCAGCTTAGTAGCGGTGCAGGAGGGAAATCAGCCCCAGCATTTT. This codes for CASSLVAVQEGNQPQHF.

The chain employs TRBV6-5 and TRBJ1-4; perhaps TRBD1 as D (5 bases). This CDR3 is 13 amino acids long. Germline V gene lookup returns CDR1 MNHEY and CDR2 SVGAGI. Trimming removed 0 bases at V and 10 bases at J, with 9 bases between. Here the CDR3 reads CASSYSSGGKLFF. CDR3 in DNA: TGTGCCAGCAGTTACTCGAGCGGGGGAAAACTGTTTTTT.

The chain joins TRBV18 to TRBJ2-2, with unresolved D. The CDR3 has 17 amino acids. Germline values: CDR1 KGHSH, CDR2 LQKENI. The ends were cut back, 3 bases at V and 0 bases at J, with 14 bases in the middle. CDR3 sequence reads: CASSPPRGNSNTGELFF. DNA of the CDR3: TGTGCCAGCTCACCTCCGCGAGGCAACTCGAACACCGGGGAGCTGTTTTTT.

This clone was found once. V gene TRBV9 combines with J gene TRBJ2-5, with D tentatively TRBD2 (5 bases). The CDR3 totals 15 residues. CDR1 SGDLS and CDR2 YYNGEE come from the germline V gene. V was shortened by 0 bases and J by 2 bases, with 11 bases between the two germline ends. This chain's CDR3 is CASSVVRSGQETQYF. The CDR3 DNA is TGTGCCAGCAGCGTAGTAAGGAGCGGTCAAGAGACCCAGTACTTC.

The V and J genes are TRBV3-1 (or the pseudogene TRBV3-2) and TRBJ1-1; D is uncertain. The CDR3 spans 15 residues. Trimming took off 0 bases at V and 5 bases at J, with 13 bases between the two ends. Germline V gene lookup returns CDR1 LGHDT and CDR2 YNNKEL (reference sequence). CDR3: CASSQEDRRWTEAFF. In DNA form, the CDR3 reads TGTGCCAGCAGCCAAGAAGATCGGAGGTGGACTGAAGCTTTCTTT.

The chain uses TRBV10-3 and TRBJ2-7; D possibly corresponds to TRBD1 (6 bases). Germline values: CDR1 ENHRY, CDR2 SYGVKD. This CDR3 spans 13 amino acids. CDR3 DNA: TGTGCAACCCTGGACAGATTGTCCTACGAGCAGTACTTC. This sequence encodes CATLDRLSYEQYF.